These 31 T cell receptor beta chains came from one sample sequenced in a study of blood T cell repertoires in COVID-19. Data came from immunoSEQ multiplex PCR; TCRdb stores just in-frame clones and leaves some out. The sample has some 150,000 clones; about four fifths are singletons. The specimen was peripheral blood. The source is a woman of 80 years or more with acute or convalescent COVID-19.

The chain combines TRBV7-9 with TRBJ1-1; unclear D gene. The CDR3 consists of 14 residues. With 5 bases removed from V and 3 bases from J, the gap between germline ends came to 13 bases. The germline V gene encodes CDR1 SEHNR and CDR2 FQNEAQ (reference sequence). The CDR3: CASSQARGDTEAFF. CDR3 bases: TGTGCCAGCAGCCAGGCCCGCGGGGACACTGAAGCTTTCTTT.

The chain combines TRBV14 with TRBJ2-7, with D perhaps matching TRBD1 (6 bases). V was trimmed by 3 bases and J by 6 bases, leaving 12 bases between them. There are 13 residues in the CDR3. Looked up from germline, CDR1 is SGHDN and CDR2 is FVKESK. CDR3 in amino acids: CASSHRGTSEQYF. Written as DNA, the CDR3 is TGTGCCAGCAGCCACAGGGGAACTAGCGAGCAGTACTTC.

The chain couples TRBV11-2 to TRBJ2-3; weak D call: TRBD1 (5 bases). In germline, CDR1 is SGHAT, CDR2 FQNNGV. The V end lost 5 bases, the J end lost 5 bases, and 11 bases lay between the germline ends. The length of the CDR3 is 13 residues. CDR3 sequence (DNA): TGTGCCAGCAGCCCCGTGCAGGGAGATACGCAGTATTTT. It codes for CASSPVQGDTQYF.

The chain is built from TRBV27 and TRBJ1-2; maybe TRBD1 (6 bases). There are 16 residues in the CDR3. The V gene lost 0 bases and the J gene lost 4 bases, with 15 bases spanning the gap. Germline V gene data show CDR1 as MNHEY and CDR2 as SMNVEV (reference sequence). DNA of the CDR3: TGTGCCAGCAGTTTATCCGGGACAAGGCCATCCTATGGCTACACCTTC. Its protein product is CASSLSGTRPSYGYTF.

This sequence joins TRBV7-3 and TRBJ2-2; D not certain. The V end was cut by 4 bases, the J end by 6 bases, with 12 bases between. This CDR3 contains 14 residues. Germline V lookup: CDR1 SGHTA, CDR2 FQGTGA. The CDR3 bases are TGTGCCAGCAGCTCAGTTCTGGGCTCCGGGGAGCTGTTTTTT. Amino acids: CASSSVLGSGELFF.

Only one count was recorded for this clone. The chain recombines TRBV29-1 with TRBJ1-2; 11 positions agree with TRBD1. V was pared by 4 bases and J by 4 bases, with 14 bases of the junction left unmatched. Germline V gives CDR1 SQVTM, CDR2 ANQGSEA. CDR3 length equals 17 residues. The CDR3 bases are TGCAGCGTTGCCTATAACTCCGGGACAGGGGGAACCTATGGCTACACCTTC. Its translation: CSVAYNSGTGGTYGYTF.

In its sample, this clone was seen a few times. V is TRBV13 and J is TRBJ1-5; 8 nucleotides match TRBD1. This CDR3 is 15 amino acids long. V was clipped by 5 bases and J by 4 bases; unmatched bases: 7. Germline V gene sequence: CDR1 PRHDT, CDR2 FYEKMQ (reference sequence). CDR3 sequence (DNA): TGTGCCAGCAGCGCGAGGACAGGGTATAATCAGCCCCAGCATTTT. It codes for CASSARTGYNQPQHF.

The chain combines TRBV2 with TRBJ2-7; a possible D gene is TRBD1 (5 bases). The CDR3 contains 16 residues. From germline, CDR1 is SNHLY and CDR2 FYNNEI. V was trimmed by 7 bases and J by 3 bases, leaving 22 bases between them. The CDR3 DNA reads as TGTGCCAGCACTCCGGACGACCCAGGGCTAGGCTACGAGCAGTACTTC. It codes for CASTPDDPGLGYEQYF. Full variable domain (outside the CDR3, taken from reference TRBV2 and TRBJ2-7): EPEVTQTPSHQVTQMGQEVILRCVPISNHLYFYWYRQILGQKVEFLVSFYNNEISEKSEIFDDQFSVERPDGSNFTLKIRSTKLEDSAMYFCASTPDDPGLGYEQYFGPGTRLTVT.

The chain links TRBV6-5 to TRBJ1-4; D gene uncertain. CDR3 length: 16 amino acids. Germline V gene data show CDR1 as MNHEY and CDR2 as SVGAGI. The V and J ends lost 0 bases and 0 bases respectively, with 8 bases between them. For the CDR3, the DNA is TGTGCCAGCAGTTACTCATACATCTCAACTAATGAAAAACTGTTTTTT. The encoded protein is CASSYSYISTNEKLFF.

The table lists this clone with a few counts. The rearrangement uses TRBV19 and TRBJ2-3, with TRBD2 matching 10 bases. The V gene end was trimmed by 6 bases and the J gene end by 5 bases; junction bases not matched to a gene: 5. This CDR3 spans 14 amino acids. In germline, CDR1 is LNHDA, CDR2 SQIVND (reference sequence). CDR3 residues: CASSASGGLDTQYF. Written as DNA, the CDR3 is TGTGCCAGTAGCGCTAGCGGGGGATTAGATACGCAGTATTTT.

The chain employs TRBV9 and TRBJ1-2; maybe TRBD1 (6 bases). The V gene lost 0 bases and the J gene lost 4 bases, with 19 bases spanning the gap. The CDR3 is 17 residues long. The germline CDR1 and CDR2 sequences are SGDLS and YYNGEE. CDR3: CASSVGAGVPHVYGYTF. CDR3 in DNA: TGTGCCAGCAGCGTAGGGGCAGGGGTACCGCACGTCTATGGCTACACCTTC. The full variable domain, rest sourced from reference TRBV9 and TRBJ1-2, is DSGVTQTPKHLITATGQRVTLRCSPRSGDLSVYWYQQSLDQGLQFLIQYYNGEERAKGNILERFSAQQFPDLHSELNLSSLELGDSALYFCASSVGAGVPHVYGYTFGSGTRLTVV.

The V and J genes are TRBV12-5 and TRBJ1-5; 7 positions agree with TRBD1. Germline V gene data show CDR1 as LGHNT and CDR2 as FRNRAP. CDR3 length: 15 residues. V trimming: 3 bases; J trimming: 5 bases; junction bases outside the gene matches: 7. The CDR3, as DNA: TGTGCTAGTGGTTTTGCTACAGGGGATGATCAGCCCCAGCATTTT. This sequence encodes CASGFATGDDQPQHF.

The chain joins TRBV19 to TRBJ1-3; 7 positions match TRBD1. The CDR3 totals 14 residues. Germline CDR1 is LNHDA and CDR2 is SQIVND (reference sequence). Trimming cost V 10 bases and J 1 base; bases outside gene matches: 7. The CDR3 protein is CATRQGTSGNTIYF. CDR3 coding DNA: TGTGCCACAAGACAGGGAACTTCTGGAAACACCATATATTTT.

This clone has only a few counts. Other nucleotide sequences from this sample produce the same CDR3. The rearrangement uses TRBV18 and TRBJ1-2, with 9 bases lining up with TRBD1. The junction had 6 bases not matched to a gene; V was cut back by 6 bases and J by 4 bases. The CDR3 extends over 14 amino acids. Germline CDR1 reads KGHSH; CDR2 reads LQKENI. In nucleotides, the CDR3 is TGTGCCAGCTCGCCGGGACAGGGTTCCTATGGCTACACCTTC. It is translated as CASSPGQGSYGYTF.

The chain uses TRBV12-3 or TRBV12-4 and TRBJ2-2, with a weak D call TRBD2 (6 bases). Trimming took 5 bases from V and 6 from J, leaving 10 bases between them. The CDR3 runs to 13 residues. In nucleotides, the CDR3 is TGTGCCAGCAGTCGGGGAGGAGCCGGGGAGCTGTTTTTT. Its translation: CASSRGGAGELFF.

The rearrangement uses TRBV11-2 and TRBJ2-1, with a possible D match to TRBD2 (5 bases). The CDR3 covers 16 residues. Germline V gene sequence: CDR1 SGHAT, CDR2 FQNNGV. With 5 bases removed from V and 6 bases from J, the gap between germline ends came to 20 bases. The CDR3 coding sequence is TGTGCCAGCAGCCCATTTAGGAGGACGATAGGCAATGAGCAGTTCTTC. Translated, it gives CASSPFRRTIGNEQFF.

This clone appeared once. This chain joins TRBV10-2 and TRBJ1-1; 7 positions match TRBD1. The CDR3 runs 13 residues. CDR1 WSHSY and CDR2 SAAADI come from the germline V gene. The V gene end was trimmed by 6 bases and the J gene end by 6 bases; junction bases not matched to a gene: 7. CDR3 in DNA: TGCGCCAGCAGCCACATTGGACAGGCTGAAGCTTTCTTT. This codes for CASSHIGQAEAFF.

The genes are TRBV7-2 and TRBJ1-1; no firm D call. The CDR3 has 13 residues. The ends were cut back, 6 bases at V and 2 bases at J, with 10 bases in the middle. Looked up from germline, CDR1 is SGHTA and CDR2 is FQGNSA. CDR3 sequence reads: CASSTQINTEAFF. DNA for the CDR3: TGTGCCAGCAGTACCCAGATTAACACTGAAGCTTTCTTT.

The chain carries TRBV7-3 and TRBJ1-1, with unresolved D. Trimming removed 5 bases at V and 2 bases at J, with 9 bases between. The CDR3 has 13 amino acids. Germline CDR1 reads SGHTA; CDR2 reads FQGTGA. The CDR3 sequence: CASSPRSNTEAFF. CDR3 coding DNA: TGTGCCAGCAGCCCTAGGAGCAACACTGAAGCTTTCTTT.

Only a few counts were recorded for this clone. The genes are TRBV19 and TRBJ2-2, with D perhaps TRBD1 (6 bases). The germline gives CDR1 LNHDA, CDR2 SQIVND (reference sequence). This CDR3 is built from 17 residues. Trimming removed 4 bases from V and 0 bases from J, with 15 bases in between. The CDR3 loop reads CASSRAQGYSNTGELFF. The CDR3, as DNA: TGTGCCAGTAGTAGAGCACAGGGCTATTCGAACACCGGGGAGCTGTTTTTT.

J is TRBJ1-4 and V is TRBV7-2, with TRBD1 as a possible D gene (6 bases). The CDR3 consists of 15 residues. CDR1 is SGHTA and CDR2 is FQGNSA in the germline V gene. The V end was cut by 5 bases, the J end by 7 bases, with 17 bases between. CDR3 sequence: CASSLTRGKVEKLFF. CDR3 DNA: TGTGCCAGCAGCCTCACCAGGGGCAAGGTTGAAAAACTGTTTTTT.

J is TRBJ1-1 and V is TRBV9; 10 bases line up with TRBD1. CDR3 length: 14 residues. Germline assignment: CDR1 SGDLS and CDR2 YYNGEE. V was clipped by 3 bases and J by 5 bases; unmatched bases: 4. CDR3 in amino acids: CASSATGGATEAFF. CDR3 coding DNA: TGTGCCAGCAGCGCGACAGGGGGCGCAACTGAAGCTTTCTTT.

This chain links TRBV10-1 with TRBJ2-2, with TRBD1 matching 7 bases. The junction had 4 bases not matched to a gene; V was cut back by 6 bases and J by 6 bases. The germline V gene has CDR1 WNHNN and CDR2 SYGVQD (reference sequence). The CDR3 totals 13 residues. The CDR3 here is CASRDTGAGELFF. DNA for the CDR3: TGCGCCAGCAGAGATACAGGGGCCGGGGAGCTGTTTTTT.

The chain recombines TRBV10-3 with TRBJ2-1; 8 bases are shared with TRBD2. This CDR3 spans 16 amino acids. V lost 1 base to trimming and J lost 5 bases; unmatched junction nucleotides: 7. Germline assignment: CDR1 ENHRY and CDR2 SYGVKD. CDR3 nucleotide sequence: TGTGCCATCAGTGAGTACCTCAGCGGGGGTAACAATGAGCAGTTCTTC. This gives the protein CAISEYLSGGNNEQFF.

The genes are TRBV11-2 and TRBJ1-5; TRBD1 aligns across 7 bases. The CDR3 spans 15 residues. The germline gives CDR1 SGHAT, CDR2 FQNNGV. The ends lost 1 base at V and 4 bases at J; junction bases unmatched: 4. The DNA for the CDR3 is TGTGCCAGCAGCTTAGTACAGGGGCCAAATCAGCCCCAGCATTTT. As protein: CASSLVQGPNQPQHF.

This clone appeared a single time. CDR3 nucleotides: TGTGCCAGCAGTCGGAGATACGAGCAGTACTTC. This translates into CASSRRYEQYF. This rearrangement joins TRBV28 to TRBJ2-7; no clear D. Germline CDR1 and CDR2: MDHEN and SYDVKM. The CDR3 has 11 residues. Trimming removed 5 bases from V and 4 bases from J, with 6 bases in between.

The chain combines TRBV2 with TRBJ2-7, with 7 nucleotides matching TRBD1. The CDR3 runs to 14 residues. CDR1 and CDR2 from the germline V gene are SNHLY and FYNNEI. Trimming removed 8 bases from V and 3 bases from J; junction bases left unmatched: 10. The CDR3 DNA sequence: TGTGCCAGCGCCTCTCCGGGACAGAGCTACGAGCAGTACTTC. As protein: CASASPGQSYEQYF.

This CDR3 is CSVGRVSRGAEAFF. CDR3 coding DNA: TGCAGCGTTGGCCGAGTAAGCAGGGGCGCTGAAGCTTTCTTT. V usage is TRBV29-1 and J usage is TRBJ1-1; D is possibly TRBD1 (6 bases). This CDR3 contains 14 residues. Germline V gene data show CDR1 as SQVTM and CDR2 as ANQGSEA. V was cut by 4 bases and J by 6 bases, with 18 bases left in between.

In nucleotides, the CDR3 is TGTGCCAGCAGCGTAAGTGCGGACAGGGAATCGGCTGGCTACACCTTC. Translated, it gives CASSVSADRESAGYTF. The J gene is TRBJ1-2, the V gene TRBV7-8, with 8 nucleotides matching TRBD1. This CDR3 region has 16 residues. Trimming cost V 5 bases and J 7 bases; bases outside gene matches: 15. The germline V gene has CDR1 SGHVS and CDR2 FQNEAQ.

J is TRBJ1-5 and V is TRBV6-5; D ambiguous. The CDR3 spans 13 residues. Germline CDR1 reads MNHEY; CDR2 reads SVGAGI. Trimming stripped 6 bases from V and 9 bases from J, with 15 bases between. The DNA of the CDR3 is TGTGCCAGCAGCCCGGAGGAGGGTCTGCCCCAGCATTTT. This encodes CASSPEEGLPQHF.

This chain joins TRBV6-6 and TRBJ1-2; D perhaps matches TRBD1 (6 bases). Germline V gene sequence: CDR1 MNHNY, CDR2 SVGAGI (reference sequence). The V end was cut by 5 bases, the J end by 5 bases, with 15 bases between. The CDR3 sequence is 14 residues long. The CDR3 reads CASSRRGAEYGYTF. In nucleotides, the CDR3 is TGTGCCAGCAGTCGCCGGGGGGCGGAGTATGGCTACACCTTC.